This T cell receptor beta chain stems from a study of shared clonotypes between healthy human individuals. Some clones are missing from TCRdb's copy, which holds only in-frame ones; the method was immunoSEQ multiplex PCR. The sample includes about 980,000 clones, 76% of them seen just once. This CDR3 contains 15 residues. V lost 0 bases and J lost 8, with 16 bases in between. CDR1 and CDR2 (germline): ENHRY, SYGVKD. This TCR was recovered from a man aged 18-30 years in good health. Material: memory CD4+ T cells sorted from blood. Subset here: CD45RA-negative fraction. The chain couples TRBV10-3 to TRBJ1-2; D gene ambiguous. The CDR3 region is CAISESKGLGRGYTF. CDR3 DNA: TGTGCCATCAGTGAGTCGAAAGGACTCGGCCGGGGCTACACCTTC.